Reported below is one T cell receptor beta chain. The antigen is unknown. The CDR3 runs 16 residues. The germline V gene has CDR1 MNHEY and CDR2 SVGEGT. Trimming took off 4 bases at V and 5 bases at J, with 18 bases between the two ends. This sample is part of a study of blood T cells in healthy people across ages. Findings and caveats of the study: Donors of long life had a larger count of naive CD4+ cells and greater diversity than aged donors.

Through a sample-barcoded 5' primer and a J-beta primer mix, a second PCR was run for roughly 6 to 12 cycles. Each single sample gave us at least 3 million CDR3-containing paired-end reads. TCRdb re-called the 5' RACE reads through MiXCR, storing one row per CDR3 protein. The sample contains 850,000 to 1,300,000 distinct CDR3 sequences, 45% of which appear only once. The people who gave samples were healthy Caucasians from Russia, aged roughly 6 to 100. The sequencing input was blood. The chain has TRBV6-2 or TRBV6-3 and TRBJ2-1; D may match TRBD1 or TRBD2 (7 bases each). The clonotype was recovered from a woman aged 55-70 years in good health. CDR3 residues: CASSSLGRGRDNEQFF. CDR3 nucleotide sequence: TGTGCCAGCAGTTCCCTCGGCAGGGGGAGGGACAATGAGCAGTTCTTC.